This T cell receptor beta chain was recovered during a study of a mutant IDH1 vaccine in newly diagnosed glioma. Study overall: Sex among treated patients split about 62% male, roughly 38% female; mean age was roughly 42 years. Patients got radiotherapy, temozolomide, or both beforehand, and most got both.

Clones were sequenced by immunoSEQ multiplex PCR, and TCRdb holds only the in-frame ones, with some missing. Of some 48,000 clones listed, 60% to 85% are singletons. CDR1 SGHRS and CDR2 YFSETQ come from the germline V gene. V lost 3 bases, J lost 4 bases, and 2 bases stayed unmatched. The CDR3 has 13 amino acids. On this clone: Its antigen is undetermined.

Specified time point: week 35, safety follow-up. Each dose of the vaccine consisted of 300 ug of mutant IDH1 20-mer peptide, with topical imiquimod. During weeks 1, 3, 5, 7, 11, 15, 19 and 23, patients received eight vaccinations. The sample was PBMCs, taken from a glioma patient whose treatment included an IDH1 peptide vaccine. V is TRBV5-1 and J is TRBJ2-3, with 7 bases matching TRBD2. This sequence originates from a middle-aged man with glioma. The CDR3 loop reads CASSWTSSDTQYF. In DNA, the CDR3 is TGCGCCAGCAGCTGGACTAGTTCAGATACGCAGTATTTT.